These 13 T cell receptor beta chains originate from one sample sequenced in a study of blood T cell repertoires in COVID-19. Assay used: immunoSEQ multiplex PCR; TCRdb lists only in-frame clones, some missing. The sample records around 80,000 clones, around 80% being singletons. The sequenced sample consisted of peripheral blood. These receptors all stem from an elderly woman with acute or convalescent COVID-19.

The chain employs TRBV5-1 and TRBJ2-7; D is possibly TRBD2 (5 bases). Looked up from germline, CDR1 is SGHRS and CDR2 is YFSETQ. The CDR3 consists of 12 residues. Trimming cost V 4 bases and J 4 bases, with 9 bases left between them. CDR3 sequence reads: CASSVLGYEQYF. The CDR3 DNA follows: TGCGCCAGCAGCGTACTAGGTTACGAGCAGTACTTC.

This chain joins TRBV11-2 and TRBJ2-5, with 12 nucleotides matching TRBD2. Germline V CDR1 and CDR2: SGHAT, FQNNGV. This CDR3 comprises 14 residues. The J segment lost 4 bases and the V segment lost 5 bases, leaving 2 bases of the junction unmatched. This CDR3 is CASSRTSGTETQYF. CDR3 bases: TGTGCCAGCAGCCGGACTAGCGGGACAGAGACCCAGTACTTC.

This chain links TRBV7-3 with TRBJ2-1; D is possibly TRBD1 (6 bases). The CDR3 runs 18 residues. The V end was cut by 4 bases, the J end by 0 bases, with 19 bases between. CDR1 and CDR2 from the germline V gene are SGHTA and FQGTGA. CDR3 sequence: CASSWGPRSWNSYNEQFF. DNA of the CDR3: TGTGCCAGCAGCTGGGGGCCTAGATCGTGGAACTCCTACAATGAGCAGTTCTTC. Filled out from reference TRBV7-3 and TRBJ2-1, the complete variable domain reads GAGVSQTPSNKVTEKGKYVELRCDPISGHTALYWYRQSLGQGPEFLIYFQGTGAADDSGLPNDRFFAVRPEGSVSTLKIQRTERGDSAVYLCASSWGPRSWNSYNEQFFGPGTRLTVL.

The chain combines TRBV7-2 with TRBJ1-5; 8 bases fit TRBD1. Germline values: CDR1 SGHTA, CDR2 FQGNSA. The trim removed 5 bases at V and 7 bases at J, leaving 10 bases unmatched. This CDR3 spans 15 amino acids. This CDR3 reads CASSPSGTGGQPQHF. CDR3 sequence (DNA): TGTGCCAGCAGCCCATCCGGGACAGGAGGCCAGCCCCAGCATTTT.

The V and J genes are TRBV6-5 and TRBJ2-4, with a possible D match to TRBD2 (5 bases). V lost 0 bases, J lost 1 base, and 10 bases lay in between. CDR3 length: 16 amino acids. Germline V gene data show CDR1 as MNHEY and CDR2 as SVGAGI. The CDR3 nucleotides are TGTGCCAGCAGTTACTCGTGGGAGAGGGCCAAAAACATTCAGTACTTC. Its protein is CASSYSWERAKNIQYF.

This chain joins TRBV5-6 and TRBJ1-4; a possible D gene is TRBD1 (6 bases). Germline values: CDR1 SGHDT, CDR2 YYEEEE. The CDR3 length is 15 residues. The germline V and J ends were trimmed by 1 base and 6 bases, with 13 bases remaining between them. The CDR3 nucleotides read TGTGCCAGCAGCTTGATTGGGAGGGGGGATGAAAAACTGTTTTTT. It translates to CASSLIGRGDEKLFF.

This chain connects TRBV27 to TRBJ2-5; the D is unclear. The CDR3 sequence is 15 residues long. Trimming removed 5 bases at V and 1 base at J, with 14 bases between. Germline V gives CDR1 MNHEY, CDR2 SMNVEV (reference sequence). This chain's CDR3 is CASSPATAFQETQYF. The CDR3 DNA reads as TGTGCCAGCAGTCCAGCTACAGCCTTCCAAGAGACCCAGTACTTC.

The CDR3 DNA sequence: TGTGCCACCATGACAGGGGGAGGGATAACCATATATTTT. Translated: CATMTGGGITIYF. V is TRBV12-3 or TRBV12-4 and J is TRBJ1-3; TRBD1 agrees at 9 bases. The CDR3 length is 13 residues. V gave up 10 bases and J gave up 10 bases; unmatched junction bases: 11.

V is TRBV28 and J is TRBJ2-3; 13 nucleotides match TRBD2. From germline, CDR1 is MDHEN and CDR2 SYDVKM. The CDR3 length is 17 residues. The J segment lost 9 bases and the V segment lost 6 bases, leaving 15 bases of the junction unmatched. The CDR3 DNA sequence: TGTGCCAGCAGGACACTAGCGGGAGGGCCCTTAATGAAGACGCAGTATTTT. As protein: CASRTLAGGPLMKTQYF.

This rearrangement joins TRBV2 to TRBJ1-1, with D perhaps TRBD1 (6 bases). The CDR3 totals 17 residues. Germline assignment: CDR1 SNHLY and CDR2 FYNNEI. Trimming pared 7 bases from V and 8 bases from J, leaving 29 bases between. The CDR3 DNA reads as TGTGCCAGCATCCGTGGGGAGGGCCCGGACAGAAACTTCGAAGCTTTCTTT. It codes for CASIRGEGPDRNFEAFF.

The rearrangement joins TRBV28 to TRBJ1-6; 7 nucleotides agree with TRBD1. The V segment lost 7 bases and the J segment 10 bases; nucleotides outside the gene matches: 10. CDR3 length: 14 amino acids. CDR1 and CDR2 from the germline V gene are MDHEN and SYDVKM. CDR3 sequence: CASIPTGIESPLHF. The DNA for the CDR3 is TGTGCCAGCATTCCGACAGGGATTGAATCACCCCTCCACTTT.

V and J are TRBV19 and TRBJ1-6; 7 bases are a match to TRBD1. The CDR3 has 15 amino acids. Germline V gene lookup returns CDR1 LNHDA and CDR2 SQIVND (reference sequence). The trim removed 4 bases at V and 8 bases at J, leaving 8 bases unmatched. CDR3 in amino acids: CASSTTGVADSPLHF. The CDR3 coding sequence is TGTGCCAGTAGTACAACAGGGGTCGCGGATTCACCCCTCCACTTT.

The chain combines TRBV14 with TRBJ1-2; 8 nucleotides align to TRBD1. The CDR3 consists of 13 residues. Losses at the gene ends were 5 bases for V and 7 bases for J; bases not matched to a gene: 6. Looked up from germline, CDR1 is SGHDN and CDR2 is FVKESK. This chain's CDR3 is CASSFRQGSGYTF. CDR3 DNA: TGTGCCAGCAGCTTTCGACAGGGGAGTGGCTACACCTTC.